The 10 T cell receptor beta chains below were found in one sample sequenced in a study of blood T cell repertoires in COVID-19 (dated by TCRdb to the early 2020s). Libraries were made using the immunoSEQ multiplex PCR assay. This immuneACCESS table, as held by TCRdb, lists in-frame sequences with V and J called but not all clones. Of the missing ones, under half trace to an unresolved V gene in checked studies; the others have no known cause. The sample yields about 87,000 clones; approximately 85% were counted once. The ten largest clonotypes hold roughly 3.2% of the sample. Sample: peripheral blood. The receptors come from an elderly woman with COVID-19, enrolled during active disease.

The DNA of the CDR3 is TGTGCCAGCAGCTCCGGGACTAGCGCAGATACGCAGTATTTT. Amino acids: CASSSGTSADTQYF. V usage is TRBV7-8 and J usage is TRBJ2-3; 10 bases match TRBD2. Germline V gene lookup returns CDR1 SGHVS and CDR2 FQNEAQ. The junction had 2 bases not matched to a gene; V was cut back by 4 bases and J by 4 bases. The CDR3 extends over 14 amino acids.

V gene TRBV5-6 combines with J gene TRBJ2-3; no clear D. The CDR3 is 13 residues long. From germline, CDR1 is SGHDT and CDR2 YYEEEE. V was clipped by 4 bases and J by 4 bases, with 10 bases between them. DNA of the CDR3: TGTGCCAGCAGCCCCCCTCCGGCAGATACGCAGTATTTT. This translates into CASSPPPADTQYF.

The V gene is TRBV5-1, the J gene TRBJ2-5; D unclear. CDR1 and CDR2 (germline): SGHRS, YFSETQ. CDR3 length: 12 amino acids. Trimming removed 6 bases at V and 5 bases at J, with 11 bases between. The CDR3 is CASTSRRETQYF. DNA of the CDR3: TGCGCCAGCACCAGCCGGCGGGAGACCCAGTACTTC.

The chain joins TRBV18 to TRBJ1-4; TRBD1 matches 7 bases. The length of the CDR3 is 14 residues. Germline CDR1 and CDR2: KGHSH and LQKENI. The V gene end was trimmed by 2 bases and the J gene end by 8 bases; junction bases not matched to a gene: 5. CDR3 protein: CASSPEGAYEKLFF. The CDR3 nucleotides are TGTGCCAGCTCACCAGAGGGGGCTTACGAAAAACTGTTTTTT.

The chain links TRBV12-3 or TRBV12-4 to TRBJ2-7; D is perhaps TRBD1 (6 bases). This CDR3 comprises 12 residues. Trimming pared 6 bases from V and 5 bases from J, leaving 11 bases between. CDR3 region: CASRTGQNEQYF. The CDR3, as DNA: TGTGCCAGCAGAACCGGACAGAACGAGCAGTACTTC.

This rearrangement joins TRBV18 to TRBJ1-1; no firm D call. Looked up from germline, CDR1 is KGHSH and CDR2 is LQKENI. The CDR3 has 11 amino acids. With 6 bases removed from V and 5 bases from J, the gap between germline ends came to 7 bases. CDR3 in DNA: TGTGCCAGCTCGTCAATTACTGAAGCTTTCTTT. Translating gives CASSSITEAFF. Variable domain in full (rest from reference TRBV18 and TRBJ1-1): NAGVMQNPRHLVRRRGQEARLRCSPMKGHSHVYWYRQLPEEGLKFMVYLQKENIIDESGMPKERFSAEFPKEGPSILRIQQVVRGDSAAYFCASSSITEAFFGQGTRLTVV.

The rearrangement joins TRBV18 to TRBJ1-3; the match to TRBD1 covers 7 bases. CDR3 length: 17 amino acids. With 0 bases clipped from V and 0 bases from J, the junction kept 5 bases outside the gene matches. Looked up from germline, CDR1 is KGHSH and CDR2 is LQKENI. CDR3 DNA: TGTGCCAGCTCACCACCGCCAGGGGGGTCCTCTGGAAACACCATATATTTT. Translation: CASSPPPGGSSGNTIYF.

This clone was observed a handful of times. The V call is TRBV6-4, the J call TRBJ1-1; D is unresolved. Trimming stripped 2 bases from V and 5 bases from J, with 9 bases between. The germline gives CDR1 MRHNA, CDR2 SNTAGT. The length of the CDR3 is 13 residues. The DNA of the CDR3 is TGTGCCAGCAGTGACAATCTTTTTACTGAAGCTTTCTTT. Residues: CASSDNLFTEAFF.

This chain connects TRBV6-5 to TRBJ2-1; 12 nucleotides align to TRBD2. With 2 bases clipped from V and 9 bases from J, the junction kept 8 bases outside the gene matches. CDR1 is MNHEY and CDR2 is SVGAGI in the germline V gene. The length of the CDR3 is 16 residues. Here the CDR3 DNA reads TGTGCCAGCAGTTACGCAATACTAGCGGGGGGCGGTGAGCAGTTCTTC. It encodes CASSYAILAGGGEQFF.

V is TRBV7-9 and J is TRBJ1-4; TRBD1 matches 8 bases. The CDR3 is 17 amino acids. The germline V gene has CDR1 SEHNR and CDR2 FQNEAQ (reference sequence). Losses at the gene ends were 4 bases for V and 2 bases for J; bases not matched to a gene: 9. CDR3 sequence reads: CASSSGQGRTTNEKLFF. The CDR3 region has the DNA TGTGCCAGCAGCTCCGGACAGGGAAGGACGACTAATGAAAAACTGTTTTTT.